This TCR beta chain comes out of a study of cytomegalovirus exposure and HLA in healthy donors. On the study more broadly: Prior work identified 120 million or so unique TCR beta sequences in some 200 million T cells. The study, taken as a whole, reports: The study recorded 164 TCR beta chains that were cytomegalovirus-associated.

Germline-derived CDR1 and CDR2 are SGHTA and FQGNSA. The V gene end was trimmed by 0 bases and the J gene end by 6 bases; junction bases not matched to a gene: 12. The CDR3 length is 18 residues. It was with 60 Vbeta and 13 Jbeta primers that the PCR ran. Here immunoSEQ multiplex PCR was the method, and the copy in TCRdb shows in-frame clones only, minus some. The sample has around 90,000 clones; approximately 60% are singletons. As for this clone: The antigen remains unidentified.

The source of this sequence is a woman aged 45-60 years in good health and CMV-seropositive. The sequencing sample was made of PBMCs. This chain uses TRBV7-2 with TRBJ2-3, with TRBD2 identical over 10 bases. DNA of the CDR3: TGTGCCAGCAGCTTAGCCCCCTCTACTAGCGGGGCAGCGGATACGCAGTATTTT. Residues: CASSLAPSTSGAADTQYF.